Shown below are 14 T cell receptor beta chains from a single sample sequenced in a study of Graves' ophthalmopathy and Graves' hyperthyroidism. The sequenced template was RNA, covering the TCR beta CDR3 region. RT-PCR with HTBI primers came first, then second-round multiplex PCR. TCRdb ran MiXCR on the multiplex PCR reads and lists one entry per CDR3 protein. The table has 340,000 or so distinct CDR3 sequences, under 20% seen once. The sequenced sample was peripheral blood. Receptors originate from an adult man with Graves' ophthalmopathy.

At least ten counts were recorded for this clonotype. This chain connects TRBV29-1 to TRBJ1-5; 7 nucleotides align to TRBD1. The CDR3 is 15 amino acids. The V segment lost 4 bases and the J segment 1 base; nucleotides outside the gene matches: 7. CDR1 SQVTM and CDR2 ANQGSEA come from the germline V gene. CDR3 nucleotides: TGCAGCGTTGCATCGTCGGACAGGAGCAATCAGCCCCAGCATTTT. Translating it yields CSVASSDRSNQPQHF.

The sample holds many counts of this clonotype. The chain employs TRBV20-1 and TRBJ1-5; 10 nucleotides align to TRBD1. Germline trimming cut 4 bases from V and 6 bases from J; bases unmatched to any gene: 6. CDR3 length equals 14 residues. Germline values: CDR1 DFQATT, CDR2 SNEGSKA (reference sequence). The CDR3 spells CSAMTGGSGQPQHF. The DNA for the CDR3 is TGCAGTGCTATGACAGGGGGCAGCGGTCAGCCCCAGCATTTT.

In this sample, this clonotype turned up many times. This chain connects TRBV9 to TRBJ2-3, with 12 bases that match TRBD2. Germline V gives CDR1 SGDLS, CDR2 YYNGEE. The CDR3 consists of 17 residues. The trim removed 2 bases at V and 0 bases at J, leaving 4 bases unmatched. CDR3 in DNA: TGTGCCAGCAGCGTCTCCGGGACTAGCGGGAGCACAGATACGCAGTATTTT. This codes for CASSVSGTSGSTDTQYF.

This clonotype was counted ten times or more. The chain links TRBV5-1 to TRBJ1-5; weak D call: TRBD1 (5 bases). CDR3 size: 18 residues. The V end lost 4 bases, the J end lost 0 bases, and 20 bases lay between the germline ends. Germline CDR1 SGHRS, CDR2 YFSETQ. The CDR3 region is CASSLRDGAPYSNQPQHF. In DNA, the CDR3 is TGCGCCAGCAGCCTTCGGGACGGCGCTCCTTATAGCAATCAGCCCCAGCATTTT. The entire variable domain, with the rest obtained from reference TRBV5-1 and TRBJ1-5, is as follows: KAGVTQTPRYLIKTRGQQVTLSCSPISGHRSVSWYQQTPGQGLQFLFEYFSETQRNKGNFPGRFSGRQFSNSRSEMNVSTLELGDSALYLCASSLRDGAPYSNQPQHFGDGTRLSIL.

In this sample, this clonotype turned up many times. This sequence joins TRBV7-9 and TRBJ1-3, with 8 bases that match TRBD1. CDR1 and CDR2 (germline): SEHNR, FQNEAQ (reference sequence). The CDR3 totals 15 residues. Trimming cost V 5 bases and J 3 bases; bases outside gene matches: 6. This chain's CDR3 is CASSPRGLSGNTIYF. The CDR3, as DNA: TGTGCCAGCAGCCCCAGGGGGCTAAGTGGAAACACCATATATTTT.

This clonotype was detected ten times or more. The genes are TRBV7-2 and TRBJ2-7, with 10 bases aligning to TRBD1. Germline V lookup: CDR1 SGHTA, CDR2 FQGNSA. CDR3 length: 15 residues. The trim removed 5 bases at V and 6 bases at J, leaving 10 bases unmatched. In nucleotides, the CDR3 is TGTGCCAGCAGCGCGTCCGGGACAGGGGTTTCCGAGCAGTACTTC. This codes for CASSASGTGVSEQYF.

This clonotype was observed many times. This sequence joins TRBV14 and TRBJ1-1; the D gene is possibly TRBD1 (5 bases). Germline V gene sequence: CDR1 SGHDN, CDR2 FVKESK. Trimming removed 4 bases at V and 6 bases at J, with 12 bases between. There are 13 residues in the CDR3. In DNA form, the CDR3 reads TGTGCCAGCAGCCGGTGGGGGGTCGCTGAAGCTTTCTTT. Encoded protein: CASSRWGVAEAFF.

The chain has TRBV15 and TRBJ1-2; tentative D call: TRBD1 (5 bases). The CDR3 runs to 13 residues. V dropped 3 bases and J dropped 4 bases, with 9 bases sitting between them. Germline V gene sequence: CDR1 LNHNV, CDR2 YYDKDF (reference sequence). The CDR3 loop is CATSRDKIYGYTF. The CDR3 DNA sequence: TGTGCCACCAGCAGGGACAAGATCTATGGCTACACCTTC.

This clonotype was counted only a few times. J is TRBJ1-2 and V is TRBV13; tentatively, D is TRBD1 (6 bases). Germline CDR1 is PRHDT and CDR2 is FYEKMQ (reference sequence). The CDR3 consists of 15 residues. Between the trimmed V and J ends, which lost 0 bases and 5 bases, there was a span of 13 bases. In DNA, the CDR3 is TGTGCCAGCAGCTTAGGACAGGGAACCAGGTATGGCTACACCTTC. Its protein is CASSLGQGTRYGYTF.

This clonotype was detected ten times or more. CDR3 in amino acids: CASSPFSGGQETQYF. For the CDR3, the DNA is TGTGCCAGCAGTCCATTCAGCGGGGGGCAAGAGACCCAGTACTTC. V gene TRBV9 combines with J gene TRBJ2-5, with TRBD2 matching over 9 bases. Per germline, CDR1 SGDLS and CDR2 YYNGEE. The J segment lost 2 bases and the V segment lost 5 bases, leaving 7 bases of the junction unmatched. This CDR3 comprises 15 residues.

This clonotype was recorded at least ten times. The rearrangement uses TRBV28 and TRBJ1-1; D gene uncertain. V was pared by 6 bases and J by 1 base, with 9 bases between. The V gene's germline CDR1 is MDHEN and CDR2 SYDVKM. The CDR3 is 13 amino acids. The CDR3 reads CASRPYKNTEAFF. The CDR3 nucleotides read TGTGCCAGCAGACCTTACAAGAACACTGAAGCTTTCTTT.

This clonotype was recorded many times. V usage is TRBV11-2 and J usage is TRBJ1-5, with D tentatively TRBD1 (5 bases). V gave up 5 bases and J gave up 5 bases, with 10 bases separating them. The CDR3 runs 13 residues. The V gene's germline CDR1 is SGHAT and CDR2 FQNNGV. The DNA for the CDR3 is TGTGCCAGCAGCGACAGTTACTATCAGCCCCAGCATTTT. Protein sequence: CASSDSYYQPQHF. Complete variable domain (other parts from reference TRBV11-2 and TRBJ1-5): EAGVAQSPRYKIIEKRQSVAFWCNPISGHATLYWYQQILGQGPKLLIQFQNNGVVDDSQLPKDRFSAERLKGVDSTLKIQPAKLEDSAVYLCASSDSYYQPQHFGDGTRLSIL.

The CDR3: CASSPGRREETQYF. In DNA form, the CDR3 reads TGTGCCAGCAGCCCAGGAAGGAGGGAAGAGACCCAGTACTTC. The chain links TRBV3-1 to TRBJ2-5; D is perhaps TRBD2 (6 bases). This CDR3 has 14 amino acids. Trimming shortened V by 4 bases and J by 3 bases, and 12 bases separated the two germline ends. The germline V gene encodes CDR1 LGHDT and CDR2 YNNKEL (reference sequence).

The genes are TRBV5-1 and TRBJ2-7; 9 nucleotides match TRBD1. CDR1 is SGHRS, CDR2 YFSETQ, per germline. There are 16 residues in the CDR3. Trimming at V came to 0 bases and at J to 6 bases, leaving 10 bases not matched to a gene. The CDR3 region is CASSLGRDRVRREQYF. The CDR3 DNA sequence: TGCGCCAGCAGCTTGGGGCGGGACAGGGTGCGTCGCGAGCAGTACTTC.